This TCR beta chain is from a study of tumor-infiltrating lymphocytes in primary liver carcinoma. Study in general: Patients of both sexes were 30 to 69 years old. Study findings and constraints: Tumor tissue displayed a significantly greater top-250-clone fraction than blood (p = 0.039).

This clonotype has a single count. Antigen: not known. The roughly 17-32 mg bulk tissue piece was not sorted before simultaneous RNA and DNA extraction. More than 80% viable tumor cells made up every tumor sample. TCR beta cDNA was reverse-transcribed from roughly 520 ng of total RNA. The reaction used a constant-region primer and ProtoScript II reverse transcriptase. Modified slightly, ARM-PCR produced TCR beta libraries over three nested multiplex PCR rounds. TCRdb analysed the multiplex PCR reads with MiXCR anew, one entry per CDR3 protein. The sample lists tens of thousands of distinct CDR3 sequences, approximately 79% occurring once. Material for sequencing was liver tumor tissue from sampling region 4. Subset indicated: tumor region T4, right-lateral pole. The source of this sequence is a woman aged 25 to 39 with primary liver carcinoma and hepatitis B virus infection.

The CDR3 protein is CASSPRARFTGELFF. CDR3 DNA: TGTGCCAGCAGTCCGCGGGCAAGGTTCACGGGGGAGCTGTTTTTT. The rearrangement uses TRBV6-5 and TRBJ2-2; D perhaps matches TRBD2 (5 bases). The CDR3 spans 15 residues. V lost 5 bases and J 8 bases, leaving 18 bases between the germline ends. Germline CDR1 is MNHEY and CDR2 is SVGAGI.